This TCR beta chain was captured by sequencing in a study of regulatory T cells in long-lasting Graves disease. Sequencing libraries for TCR beta were prepared with iRepertoire HTBI primers and Arm-PCR of CDR3 regions. MiXCR, applied by TCRdb to the multiplex PCR reads, yields one record per CDR3 protein. Here the sample spans roughly 500,000 distinct CDR3 sequences, roughly 13% being singletons. This CDR3 is built from 14 residues. The germline V gene has CDR1 SGHRS and CDR2 YFSETQ. The V segment lost 4 bases and the J segment 8 bases; nucleotides outside the gene matches: 7. Time point here: newly diagnosed GD, antithyroid drugs for less than 3 months. TCR sequences were obtained from RNA taken from PBMCs. This clonotype showed up just a few times. The sample was also linked to a second study, of T cells in Graves' hyperthyroidism and ophthalmopathy. That investigation notes: Patients having uncontrolled infection, another autoimmune disease, pregnancy or lactation were not included. The HTBI primer set drove a first-round RT-PCR of the TCR CDR3. Most clonotypes expanded in the thyroid (above 0.001) were also present in blood.

The clonotype originates from a man between 25 and 39 years old with Graves disease. The material was peripheral blood mononuclear cells (PBMCs), obtained at new diagnosis, from a patient treated with antithyroid drugs. The V call is TRBV5-1, the J call TRBJ2-1; 9 positions agree with TRBD1. As DNA, the CDR3 is TGCGCCAGCAGCCCCAGGGACAGGGACTATGAGCAGTTCTTC. Protein sequence: CASSPRDRDYEQFF.